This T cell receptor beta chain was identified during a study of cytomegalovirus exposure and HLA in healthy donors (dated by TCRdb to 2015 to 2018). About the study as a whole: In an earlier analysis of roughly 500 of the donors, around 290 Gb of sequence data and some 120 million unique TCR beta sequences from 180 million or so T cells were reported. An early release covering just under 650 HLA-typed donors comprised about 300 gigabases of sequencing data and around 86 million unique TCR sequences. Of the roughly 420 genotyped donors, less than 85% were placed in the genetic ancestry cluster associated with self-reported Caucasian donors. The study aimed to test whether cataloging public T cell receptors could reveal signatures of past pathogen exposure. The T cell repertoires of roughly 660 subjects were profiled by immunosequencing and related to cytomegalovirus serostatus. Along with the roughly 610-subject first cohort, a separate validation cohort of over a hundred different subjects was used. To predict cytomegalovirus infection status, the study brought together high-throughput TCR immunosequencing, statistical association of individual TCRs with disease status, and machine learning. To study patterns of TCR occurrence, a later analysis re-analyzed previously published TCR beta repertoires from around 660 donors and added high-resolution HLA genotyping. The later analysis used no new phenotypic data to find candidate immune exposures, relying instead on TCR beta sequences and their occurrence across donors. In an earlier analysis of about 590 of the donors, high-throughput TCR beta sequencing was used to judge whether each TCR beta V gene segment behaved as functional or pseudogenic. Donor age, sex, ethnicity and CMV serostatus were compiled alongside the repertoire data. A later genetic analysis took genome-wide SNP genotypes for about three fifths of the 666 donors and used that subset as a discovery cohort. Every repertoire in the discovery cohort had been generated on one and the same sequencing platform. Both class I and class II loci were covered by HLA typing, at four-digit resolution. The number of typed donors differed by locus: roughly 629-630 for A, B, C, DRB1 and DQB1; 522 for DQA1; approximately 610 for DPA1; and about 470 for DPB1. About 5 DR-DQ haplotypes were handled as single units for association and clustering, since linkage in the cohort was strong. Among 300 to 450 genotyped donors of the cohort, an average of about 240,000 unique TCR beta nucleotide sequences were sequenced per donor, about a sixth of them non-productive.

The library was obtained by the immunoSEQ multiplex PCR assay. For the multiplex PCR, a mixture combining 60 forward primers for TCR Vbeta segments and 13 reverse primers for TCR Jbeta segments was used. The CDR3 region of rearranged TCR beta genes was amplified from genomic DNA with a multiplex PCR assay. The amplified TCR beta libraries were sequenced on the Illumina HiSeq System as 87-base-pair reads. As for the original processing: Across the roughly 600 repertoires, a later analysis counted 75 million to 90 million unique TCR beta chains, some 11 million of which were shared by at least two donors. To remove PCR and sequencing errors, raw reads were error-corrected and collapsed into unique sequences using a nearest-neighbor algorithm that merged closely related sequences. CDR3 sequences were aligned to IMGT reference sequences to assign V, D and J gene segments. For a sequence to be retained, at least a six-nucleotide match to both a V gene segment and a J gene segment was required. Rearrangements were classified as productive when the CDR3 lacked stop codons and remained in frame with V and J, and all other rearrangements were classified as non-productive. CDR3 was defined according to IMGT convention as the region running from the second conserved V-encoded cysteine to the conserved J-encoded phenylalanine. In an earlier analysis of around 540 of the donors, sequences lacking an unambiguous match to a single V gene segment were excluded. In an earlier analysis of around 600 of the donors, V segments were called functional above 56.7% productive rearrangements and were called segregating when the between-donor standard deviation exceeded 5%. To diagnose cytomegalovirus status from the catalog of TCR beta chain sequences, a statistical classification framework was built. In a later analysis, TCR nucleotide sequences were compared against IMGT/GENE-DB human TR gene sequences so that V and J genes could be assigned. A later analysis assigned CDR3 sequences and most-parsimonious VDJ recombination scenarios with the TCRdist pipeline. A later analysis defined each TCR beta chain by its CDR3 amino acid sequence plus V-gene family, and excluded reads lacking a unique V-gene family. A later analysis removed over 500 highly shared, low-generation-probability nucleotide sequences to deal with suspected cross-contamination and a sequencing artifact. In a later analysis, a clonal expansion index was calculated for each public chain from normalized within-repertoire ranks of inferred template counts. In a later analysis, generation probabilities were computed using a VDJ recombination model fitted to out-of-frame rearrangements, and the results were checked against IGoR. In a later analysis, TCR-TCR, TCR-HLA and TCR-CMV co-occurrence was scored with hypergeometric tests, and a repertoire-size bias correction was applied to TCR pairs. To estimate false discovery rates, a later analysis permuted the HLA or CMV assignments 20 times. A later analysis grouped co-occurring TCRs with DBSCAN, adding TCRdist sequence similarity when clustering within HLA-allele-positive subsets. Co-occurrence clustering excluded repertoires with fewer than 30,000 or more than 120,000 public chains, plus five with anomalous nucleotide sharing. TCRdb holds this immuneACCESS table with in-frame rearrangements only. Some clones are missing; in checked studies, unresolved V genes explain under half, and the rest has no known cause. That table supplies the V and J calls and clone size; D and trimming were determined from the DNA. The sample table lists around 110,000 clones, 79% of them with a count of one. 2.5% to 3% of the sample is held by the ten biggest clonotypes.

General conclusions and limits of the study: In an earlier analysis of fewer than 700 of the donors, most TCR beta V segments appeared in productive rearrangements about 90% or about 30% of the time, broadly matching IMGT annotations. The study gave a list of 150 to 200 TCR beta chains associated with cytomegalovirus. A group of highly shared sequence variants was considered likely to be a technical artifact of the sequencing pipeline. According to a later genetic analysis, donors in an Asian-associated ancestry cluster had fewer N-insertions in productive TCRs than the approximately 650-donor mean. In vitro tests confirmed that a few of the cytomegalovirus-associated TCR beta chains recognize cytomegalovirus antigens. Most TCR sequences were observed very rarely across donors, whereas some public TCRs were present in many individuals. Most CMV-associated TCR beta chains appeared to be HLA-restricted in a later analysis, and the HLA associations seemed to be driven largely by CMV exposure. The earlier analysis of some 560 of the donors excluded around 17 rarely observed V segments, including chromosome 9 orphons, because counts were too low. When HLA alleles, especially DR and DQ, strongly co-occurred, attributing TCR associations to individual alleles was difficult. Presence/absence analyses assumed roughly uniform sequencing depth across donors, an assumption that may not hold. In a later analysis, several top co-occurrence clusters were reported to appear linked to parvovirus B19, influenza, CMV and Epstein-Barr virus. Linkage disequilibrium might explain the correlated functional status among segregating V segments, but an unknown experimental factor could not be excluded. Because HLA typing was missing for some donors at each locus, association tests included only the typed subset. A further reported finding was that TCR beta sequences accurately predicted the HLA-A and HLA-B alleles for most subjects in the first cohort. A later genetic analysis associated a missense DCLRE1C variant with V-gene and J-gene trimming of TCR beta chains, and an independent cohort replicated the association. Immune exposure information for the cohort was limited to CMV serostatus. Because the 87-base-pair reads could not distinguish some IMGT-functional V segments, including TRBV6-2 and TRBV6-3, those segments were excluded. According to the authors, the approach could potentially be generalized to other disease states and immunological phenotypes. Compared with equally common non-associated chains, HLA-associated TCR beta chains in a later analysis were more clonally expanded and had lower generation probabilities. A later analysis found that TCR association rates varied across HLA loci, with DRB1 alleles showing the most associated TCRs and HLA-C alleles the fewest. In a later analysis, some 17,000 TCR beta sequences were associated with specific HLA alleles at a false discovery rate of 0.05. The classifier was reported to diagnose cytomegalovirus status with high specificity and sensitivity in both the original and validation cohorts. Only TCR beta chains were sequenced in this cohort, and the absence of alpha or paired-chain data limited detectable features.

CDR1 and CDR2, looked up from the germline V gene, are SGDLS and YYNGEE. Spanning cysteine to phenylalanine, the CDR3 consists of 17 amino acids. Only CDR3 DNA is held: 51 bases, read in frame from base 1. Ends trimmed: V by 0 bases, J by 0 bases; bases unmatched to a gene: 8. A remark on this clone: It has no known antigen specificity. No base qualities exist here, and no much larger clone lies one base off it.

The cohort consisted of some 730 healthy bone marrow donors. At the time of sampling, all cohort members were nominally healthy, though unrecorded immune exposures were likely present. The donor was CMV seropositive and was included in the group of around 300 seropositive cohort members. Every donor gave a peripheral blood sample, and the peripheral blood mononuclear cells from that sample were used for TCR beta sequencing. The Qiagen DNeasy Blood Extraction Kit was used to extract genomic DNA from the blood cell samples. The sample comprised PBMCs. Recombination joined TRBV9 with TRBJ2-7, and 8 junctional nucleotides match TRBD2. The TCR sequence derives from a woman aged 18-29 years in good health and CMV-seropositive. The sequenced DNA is TGTGCCAGCAGCGTAGGTGGACTAAGCGGGAGCTCCTACGAGCAGTACTTC. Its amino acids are CASSVGGLSGSSYEQYF.